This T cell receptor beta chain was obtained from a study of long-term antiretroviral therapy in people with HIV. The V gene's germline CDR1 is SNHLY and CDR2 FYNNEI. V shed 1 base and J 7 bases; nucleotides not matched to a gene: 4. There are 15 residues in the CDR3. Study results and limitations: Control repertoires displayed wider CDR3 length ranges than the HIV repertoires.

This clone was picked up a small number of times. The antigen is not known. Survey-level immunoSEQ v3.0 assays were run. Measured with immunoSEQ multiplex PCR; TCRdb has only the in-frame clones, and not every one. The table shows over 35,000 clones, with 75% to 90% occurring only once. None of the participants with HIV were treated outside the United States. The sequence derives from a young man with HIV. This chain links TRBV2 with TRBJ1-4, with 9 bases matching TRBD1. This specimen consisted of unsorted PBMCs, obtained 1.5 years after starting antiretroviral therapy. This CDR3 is CASSEGKDRGEKLFF. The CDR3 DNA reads TGTGCCAGCAGTGAAGGCAAGGACAGGGGTGAAAAACTGTTTTTT.